This TCR beta chain was captured by sequencing in a study of PD-1 blockade in classical Hodgkin lymphoma. Study-wide background: Intravenous nivolumab at 3 mg/kg was given to patients every 2 weeks.

General study findings and limits: Baseline diversity resembling that of newly diagnosed patients was seen in complete responders. Patients starting nivolumab under 1 year after ASCT were excluded.

Germline values: CDR1 SGHRS, CDR2 YFSETQ. With 2 bases removed from V and 0 bases from J, the gap between germline ends came to 11 bases. The CDR3 has 15 amino acids. Assay used: immunoSEQ multiplex PCR; TCRdb lists only in-frame clones, some missing. The table has approximately 24,000 clones, about nine tenths seen once. Each of the patients experienced relapse following autologous stem cell transplantation, and their brentuximab vedotin exposure differed. Note on this clone: The antigen remains unidentified.

J is TRBJ1-1 and V is TRBV5-1, with D tentatively TRBD1 (5 bases). Sequencing used peripheral blood mononuclear cells (PBMCs), obtained at baseline. This TCR derives from a human donor with classical Hodgkin lymphoma. As DNA, the CDR3 is TGCGCCAGCAGCTTAGATCTGGGGGTGAACACTGAAGCTTTCTTT. Its protein product is CASSLDLGVNTEAFF.